A single sample gave rise to the 17 T cell receptor beta chains below, sequenced in a study of cytomegalovirus exposure and HLA in healthy donors. It was with 60 Vbeta and 13 Jbeta primers that the PCR ran. Clones were sequenced by immunoSEQ multiplex PCR, and TCRdb holds only the in-frame ones, with some missing. The table has roughly 130,000 clones, over 60% seen once; the top ten hold about 2.6%. The sample was PBMCs. Receptor source: a human donor in good health.

The V and J genes are TRBV18 and TRBJ1-6, with TRBD1 matching 8 bases. Germline V CDR1 and CDR2: KGHSH, LQKENI. The V segment lost 3 bases and the J segment 7 bases; nucleotides outside the gene matches: 5. The length of the CDR3 is 15 residues. The CDR3 DNA reads as TGTGCCAGCTCACCTACGGGACAGGTCAATTCACCCCTCCACTTT. Its protein product is CASSPTGQVNSPLHF.

This clone was detected only a few times. V gene TRBV7-2 combines with J gene TRBJ2-7; TRBD2 is a possible D gene (5 bases). V was pared by 3 bases and J by 2 bases, with 11 bases between. This CDR3 is built from 14 residues. From germline, CDR1 is SGHTA and CDR2 FQGNSA. CDR3 loop: CASSLGSLPYEQYF. Written as DNA, the CDR3 is TGTGCCAGCAGCTTGGGGAGCCTCCCCTACGAGCAGTACTTC.

The gene calls are TRBV19 and TRBJ2-1; TRBD2 agrees at 12 bases. The CDR3 totals 15 residues. CDR1 and CDR2 from the germline V gene are LNHDA and SQIVND (reference sequence). Losses at the gene ends were 5 bases for V and 6 bases for J; bases not matched to a gene: 5. This CDR3 reads CASSPTSGRPNEQFF. The CDR3 coding sequence is TGTGCCAGTAGTCCTACTAGCGGGAGGCCCAATGAGCAGTTCTTC.

V and J are TRBV7-2 and TRBJ1-2; TRBD1 matches 8 bases. CDR3 size: 14 residues. Germline lookup yields CDR1 SGHTA and CDR2 FQGNSA. Trimming removed 5 bases from V and 4 bases from J; junction bases left unmatched: 6. The chain's CDR3 is CASSVRTGSYGYTF. The CDR3 DNA sequence: TGTGCCAGCAGCGTCCGGACAGGGAGCTATGGCTACACCTTC.

The V and J genes are TRBV4-3 and TRBJ2-2; tentatively, D is TRBD2 (7 bases). The CDR3 has 17 residues. Germline V gives CDR1 LGHNA, CDR2 YSLEER. The V and J ends lost 2 bases and 1 base respectively, with 14 bases between them. The CDR3, as DNA: TGCGCCAGCAGCCAAAAGGGAGGGGGGCTGAACACCGGGGAGCTGTTTTTT. The encoded protein is CASSQKGGGLNTGELFF.

This clone was counted between two and nine times. CDR3 nucleotide sequence: TGTGCCAGCAGCGACGACAGATACTACGAGCAGTACTTC. Its protein product is CASSDDRYYEQYF. The gene calls are TRBV25-1 and TRBJ2-7; possibly TRBD1 for D (5 bases). Germline V gene sequence: CDR1 MGHDK, CDR2 SYGVNS. The CDR3 consists of 13 residues. V lost 6 bases and J 3 bases, leaving 12 bases between the germline ends.

This clone was found a few times. This rearrangement joins TRBV30 to TRBJ1-2; TRBD1 is a possible D gene (6 bases). Looked up from germline, CDR1 is GTSNPN and CDR2 is SVGIG (reference sequence). CDR3 length: 13 residues. Trimming cost V 5 bases and J 3 bases, with 13 bases left between them. DNA of the CDR3: TGTGCCTGGGCCTTACAGGGAGACTATGGCTACACCTTC. Its translation is CAWALQGDYGYTF.

Concerning this clone itself: An end of the junction does not agree with germline; a read error may underlie this. The rearrangement uses TRBV7-9 and TRBJ1-4; unclear D gene. Germline V lookup: CDR1 SEHNR, CDR2 FQNEAQ (reference sequence). The CDR3 loop spans 12 amino acids. CDR3: CSSSFVFEKLFF. CDR3 bases: TGTTCCAGCAGCTTCGTCTTTGAAAAACTGTTTTTT.

The genes are TRBV6-6 and TRBJ2-7, with 9 bases aligning to TRBD2. Germline-derived CDR1 and CDR2 are MNHNY and SVGAGI (reference sequence). After removal of 6 bases from V and 6 bases from J, the junction contained 15 bases not matched to a gene. CDR3 length: 16 residues. CDR3 coding DNA: TGTGCCAGCAGCCCGACAGCGGGAGGATGGAGAGGCGAGCAGTACTTC. This codes for CASSPTAGGWRGEQYF.

V usage is TRBV27 and J usage is TRBJ1-4; D might be TRBD1 (6 bases). CDR3 length: 14 residues. Trimming cost V 2 bases and J 7 bases, with 11 bases left between them. CDR1 and CDR2 (germline): MNHEY, SMNVEV (reference sequence). The CDR3 DNA reads TGTGCCAGCAGTTTAGACAGGCTGGGTGAAAAACTGTTTTTT. It yields the protein CASSLDRLGEKLFF. Together with reference TRBV27 and TRBJ1-4, the CDR3 gives the full variable domain: EAQVTQNPRYLITVTGKKLTVTCSQNMNHEYMSWYRQDPGLGLRQIYYSMNVEVTDKGDVPEGYKVSRKEKRNFPLILESPSPNQTSLYFCASSLDRLGEKLFFGSGTQLSVL.

The chain is built from TRBV18 and TRBJ2-5; 9 bases fit TRBD1. CDR1 KGHSH and CDR2 LQKENI come from the germline V gene. V trimming: 4 bases; J trimming: 4 bases; junction bases outside the gene matches: 7. The CDR3 sequence is 15 residues long. This chain's CDR3 is CASSQQGALGETQYF. DNA for the CDR3: TGTGCCAGCTCACAACAGGGGGCGCTTGGAGAGACCCAGTACTTC.

The CDR3 here is CASSLGYGGSSYEQYF. The CDR3 nucleotides are TGCGCCAGCAGCTTGGGTTATGGGGGGAGCTCCTACGAGCAGTACTTC. The rearrangement joins TRBV5-1 to TRBJ2-7; tentative D call: TRBD2 (6 bases). This CDR3 contains 16 residues. Germline V gene sequence: CDR1 SGHRS, CDR2 YFSETQ. V lost 0 bases, J lost 0 bases, and 13 bases lay in between.

The chain carries TRBV7-2 and TRBJ2-5; D gene unclear. The DNA end is a closer match to TRBJ2-7, so the J assignment may be wrong. The CDR3 runs 11 residues. Per germline, CDR1 SGHTA and CDR2 FQGNSA. As DNA, the CDR3 is TGTGCCAGCAGCTCAACCTACGAGCAGTACTTC. It translates to CASSSTYEQYF.

This sequence joins TRBV19 and TRBJ2-2; 14 bases are a match to TRBD2. CDR3 size: 19 residues. Per germline, CDR1 LNHDA and CDR2 SQIVND (reference sequence). V was pared by 3 bases and J by 10 bases, with 16 bases of the junction left unmatched. The CDR3 DNA is TGTGCCAGTAGTATCGCCCCTCTGGCCGGACTAGCGGGAGGCGCGGAGCTGTTTTTT. Protein: CASSIAPLAGLAGGAELFF. The full variable domain, rest sourced from reference TRBV19 and TRBJ2-2, is DGGITQSPKYLFRKEGQNVTLSCEQNLNHDAMYWYRQDPGQGLRLIYYSQIVNDFQKGDIAEGYSVSREKKESFPLTVTSAQKNPTAFYLCASSIAPLAGLAGGAELFFGEGSRLTVL.

The chain combines TRBV5-1 with TRBJ2-2, with 10 nucleotides matching TRBD2. This CDR3 is built from 16 residues. Trimming at V came to 4 bases and at J to 2 bases, leaving 5 bases not matched to a gene. CDR1 and CDR2 (germline): SGHRS, YFSETQ. CDR3 nucleotides: TGCGCCAGCAGCCACGGACTAGCGGCTAACACCGGGGAGCTGTTTTTT. This sequence encodes CASSHGLAANTGELFF.

This clone appeared a few times. This chain connects TRBV2 to TRBJ1-2; D is perhaps TRBD1 (5 bases). The length of the CDR3 is 18 residues. V was shortened by 3 bases and J by 5 bases, with 25 bases between the two germline ends. Germline assignment: CDR1 SNHLY and CDR2 FYNNEI. CDR3 in amino acids: CASSDPTQIRVALYGYTF. CDR3 nucleotide sequence: TGTGCCAGCAGTGACCCGACTCAAATCAGGGTGGCGCTATATGGCTACACCTTC.

J is TRBJ2-7 and V is TRBV9; 11 bases fit TRBD1. CDR1 and CDR2 (germline): SGDLS, YYNGEE. V gave up 4 bases and J gave up 3 bases; unmatched junction bases: 9. The length of the CDR3 is 16 residues. The CDR3 here is CASSPKRTGGLYEQYF. DNA of the CDR3: TGTGCCAGCAGCCCAAAACGGACAGGGGGCCTCTACGAGCAGTACTTC.